These T cell receptor beta chains were read from a single sample in a study of metastatic and nonmetastatic thyroid tumors. TCRdb reanalyzed the PCR reads with MiXCR. The sample carries tens of thousands of clones, 15% to 20% recorded once. The sample comprised blood. These receptors all come from a male donor with papillary thyroid cancer or a benign thyroid nodule (not recorded which). Some clones in this sample may be carry-over from other donors' samples. The CDR3 runs from the conserved cysteine through the conserved F or W. The D gene is left open where the match is weak. Clone sizes are given selectively: once, few, many, or a class where the clone is expanded.

j_call d_call v_call clone_size cdr3_nt cdr3_aa
TRBJ2-5 TRBD2 TRBV9 many TGTGCCAGCAGCGGGAGAGCGGGAGCTGGCGGGGAGACCCAGTACTTC CASSGRAGAGGETQYF
TRBJ2-3 NA TRBV30 NA TGTGCCTGGGAGGTGGGGTATACGCAGTATTTT CAWEVGYTQYF
TRBJ1-3 NA TRBV11-2 many TGTGCCAGCAGCCGCCGGGGGGGAACCCGTGGAAACACCATATATTTT CASSRRGGTRGNTIYF
TRBJ2-2 NA TRBV30 many TGTGCCTGGACCCGAGCCGCGAGGGGTAACACCGGGGAGCTGTTTTTT CAWTRAARGNTGELFF
TRBJ2-5 TRBD1 TRBV2 few TGTGCCAGCAGTGAGATGACAGGGGGAGAGACCCAGTACTTC CASSEMTGGETQYF
TRBJ2-2 NA TRBV6-4 many TGTGCCAGCAGTGACGCACCCGGGAACACCGGGGAGCTGTTTTTT CASSDAPGNTGELFF
TRBJ1-2 NA TRBV19 many TGTGCCAGTAGTATCCCTCGACAGAAGTATGGCTACACCTTC CASSIPRQKYGYTF
TRBJ2-3 NA TRBV5-4 many TGTGCCAGCAGCGCCGTGGATACGCAGTATTTT CASSAVDTQYF
TRBJ2-1 NA TRBV10-3 many TGTGCCATCAGTGAACCGTCCGGTTACAATGAGCAGTTCTTC CAISEPSGYNEQFF
TRBJ2-2 NA TRBV6-6 many TGTGCCAGCAGTCCTCGTTTCGGGTTCCCGAACGCGCACACCGGGGAGCTGTTTTTT CASSPRFGFPNAHTGELFF